These T cell receptor beta chains were read from a single sample in a study of tumor and adjacent non-tumor tissue in lung cancer. One entry per CDR3 protein, called by TCRdb with MiXCR from the multiplex PCR reads. This table holds 90,000 to 100,000 distinct CDR3 sequences, 80% found once. The sequencing input was distant non-tumor lung tissue. These receptors were taken from a man aged 60-69 years with small cell lung cancer. The CDR3 runs from the conserved cysteine through the conserved F or W. The order of the fields is CDR3 DNA, CDR3 protein, clone size, J gene, D gene, V gene. A D gene is named only where the DNA matches it firmly. Clone size is given for some rows only: seen once, a few or many times, or a class if the clone is expanded.

cdr3_nt: TGTGCCAGCAGCTCTCTTCCTGGGGGGCTGTTTTTT; cdr3_aa: CASSSLPGGLFF; clone_size: NA; j_call: TRBJ2-2; d_call: NA; v_call: TRBV4-2
cdr3_nt: TGCAGCGTTGATGATCATGAACAACTCTATGTCTACACCTTC; cdr3_aa: CSVDDHEQLYVYTF; clone_size: NA; j_call: TRBJ1-2; d_call: NA; v_call: TRBV29-1
cdr3_nt: TGCGCCAGCAGTCAAGAATACGGCAGGCCAACTAACTATAGCTACACCTTC; cdr3_aa: CASSQEYGRPTNYSYTF; clone_size: NA; j_call: TRBJ1-2; d_call: NA; v_call: TRBV4-1
cdr3_nt: TGTGGCAGCAGGTACTCTTGGTCCTTCGCCGGGCAGTACTTC; cdr3_aa: CGSRYSWSFAGQYF; clone_size: NA; j_call: TRBJ2-7; d_call: NA; v_call: TRBV6-5
cdr3_nt: TGTGCCAGTAGTAAGGCTACGGGTTCTGGGGCCAACGTCCTGACTTTC; cdr3_aa: CASSKATGSGANVLTF; clone_size: NA; j_call: TRBJ2-6; d_call: NA; v_call: TRBV6-1
cdr3_nt: TGTGTCATCAGTGCGCGGAGCTCTACCACCCGGGAGCTGTTTTTT; cdr3_aa: CVISARSSTTRELFF; clone_size: NA; j_call: TRBJ2-2; d_call: NA; v_call: TRBV10-3
cdr3_nt: TGTGGTTGTGGTCTGGGTCCTGAGGGTCAGCCCCAGCATTTT; cdr3_aa: CGCGLGPEGQPQHF; clone_size: NA; j_call: TRBJ1-5; d_call: NA; v_call: TRBV12-5
cdr3_nt: TGTGCCAGCAGTGTCTACAGTGAGCAGTTTTTC; cdr3_aa: CASSVYSEQFF; clone_size: NA; j_call: TRBJ2-1; d_call: NA; v_call: TRBV12-3/TRBV12-4
cdr3_nt: TGTACCAGTAGCTTAGAAGAGACCCAGTACTTC; cdr3_aa: CTSSLEETQYF; clone_size: NA; j_call: TRBJ2-5; d_call: NA; v_call: TRBV11-2
cdr3_nt: TGTGCCAGCAGCCAAGATGAGAAGTCCTCCTACGAGCAGTACTTC; cdr3_aa: CASSQDEKSSYEQYF; clone_size: NA; j_call: TRBJ2-7; d_call: NA; v_call: TRBV4-2
cdr3_nt: TGTGCCAGCAGCTTCGGACTAGCGGGAGGGCTCAGGGGCAATGAACAGTTCTTC; cdr3_aa: CASSFGLAGGLRGNEQFF; clone_size: few; j_call: TRBJ2-1; d_call: TRBD2; v_call: TRBV12-3/TRBV12-4
cdr3_nt: TGTGCCAGCAGCTTAGGAGCGATACTAGGCACAGATACGCAGTATTTT; cdr3_aa: CASSLGAILGTDTQYF; clone_size: few; j_call: TRBJ2-3; d_call: NA; v_call: TRBV7-9
cdr3_nt: TGTGCCAGCAGTTCAGGCTATGGCACAGATACGCAGTATTTT; cdr3_aa: CASSSGYGTDTQYF; clone_size: many; j_call: TRBJ2-3; d_call: NA; v_call: TRBV6-5
cdr3_nt: TGTGCCAGCAGCCCAGGACGGGATGGCTCCTACAATGAGCGGTTCTTC; cdr3_aa: CASSPGRDGSYNERFF; clone_size: NA; j_call: TRBJ2-1; d_call: NA; v_call: TRBV6-5
cdr3_nt: TGTGCCAGTTTCGACAGCTACAATGAGCAGTTCTTC; cdr3_aa: CASFDSYNEQFF; clone_size: once; j_call: TRBJ2-1; d_call: NA; v_call: TRBV12-3/TRBV12-4
cdr3_nt: TGTGCCAGCAGTTATGGCAGGGGATGTGTCGGGGAGCTGTTTTTC; cdr3_aa: CASSYGRGCVGELFF; clone_size: NA; j_call: TRBJ2-2; d_call: NA; v_call: TRBV6-5
cdr3_nt: TGTGCCAGCAGTCTCGGGGGGGCGGTGGTTAAGCCCCAGCATTTT; cdr3_aa: CASSLGGAVVKPQHF; clone_size: NA; j_call: TRBJ1-5; d_call: NA; v_call: TRBV28
cdr3_nt: TGTGACAGCAGCTACGGTAGCGGAGGGACCGGGGAGCTTTTTTTT; cdr3_aa: CDSSYGSGGTGELFF; clone_size: NA; j_call: TRBJ2-2; d_call: NA; v_call: TRBV11-3
cdr3_nt: TGTGCCAGCAGCCCCAGACGGGGGTATGAGACCCAGTACTTC; cdr3_aa: CASSPRRGYETQYF; clone_size: NA; j_call: TRBJ2-5; d_call: NA; v_call: TRBV5-4
cdr3_nt: TGTGCCAGCAGTCGGACTAGCGGGGGGACCTACAATGAGCAGTTCTTC; cdr3_aa: CASSRTSGGTYNEQFF; clone_size: few; j_call: TRBJ2-1; d_call: TRBD2; v_call: TRBV7-3
cdr3_nt: TGTGCCATCAGAACTACCTCAAATACGCAGTATTTT; cdr3_aa: CAIRTTSNTQYF; clone_size: NA; j_call: TRBJ2-3; d_call: NA; v_call: TRBV10-3
cdr3_nt: TGTACCAGCAGCGACCAAGCGGGAGGAGATACGCAGTTTTTT; cdr3_aa: CTSSDQAGGDTQFF; clone_size: NA; j_call: TRBJ2-3; d_call: TRBD2; v_call: TRBV5-4
cdr3_nt: TGTGCCAGCAGCCCGATCAACTGGGGAACTGAAGCTTTCTTT; cdr3_aa: CASSPINWGTEAFF; clone_size: many; j_call: TRBJ1-1; d_call: NA; v_call: TRBV14
cdr3_nt: TGTGCCAGCAGTGAACGGCCAGGGACCGCTGAAGCTTTCTTT; cdr3_aa: CASSERPGTAEAFF; clone_size: NA; j_call: TRBJ1-1; d_call: NA; v_call: TRBV25-1
cdr3_nt: TGTGCCAGCACCAAGACAGGGGGCGCATCTGAAGCTTTCTTT; cdr3_aa: CASTKTGGASEAFF; clone_size: many; j_call: TRBJ1-1; d_call: TRBD1; v_call: TRBV12-3/TRBV12-4
cdr3_nt: TGTACCAGCAGTTGGGACAGCCAAGAGACCCAGTACTTC; cdr3_aa: CTSSWDSQETQYF; clone_size: NA; j_call: TRBJ2-5; d_call: TRBD1; v_call: TRBV11-2
cdr3_nt: TGCGCCAGCAATGACGGGGGGGGAAGCAACTACGAGCAGTGCTTC; cdr3_aa: CASNDGGGSNYEQCF; clone_size: NA; j_call: TRBJ2-7; d_call: TRBD2; v_call: TRBV10-2
cdr3_nt: TGTACCAGCAGTGAATTATGGGGTAGTTCACCCCTCCACTTT; cdr3_aa: CTSSELWGSSPLHF; clone_size: NA; j_call: TRBJ1-6; d_call: NA; v_call: TRBV2
cdr3_nt: NA; cdr3_aa: CASSAYRCKGTDTQYF; clone_size: NA; j_call: TRBJ2-3; d_call: NA; v_call: TRBV6-1
cdr3_nt: TGTGCCAGCAGCTTGGGTTTACAGGGCCAATCGGAAGCTTTCTTT; cdr3_aa: CASSLGLQGQSEAFF; clone_size: many; j_call: TRBJ1-1; d_call: NA; v_call: TRBV7-9
cdr3_nt: TGCAGCGTTGGGTTAGCGGGAGATATCACAGATACGCAGTATTTT; cdr3_aa: CSVGLAGDITDTQYF; clone_size: many; j_call: TRBJ2-3; d_call: TRBD2; v_call: TRBV29-1
cdr3_nt: TGCGCCAGCAGTGGGGGACATGGCGGAAAACTGTTTTTT; cdr3_aa: CASSGGHGGKLFF; clone_size: many; j_call: TRBJ1-4; d_call: NA; v_call: TRBV10-1
cdr3_nt: TGTGCCATCAGTGACAGTGAGGAGCTGTTTTTT; cdr3_aa: CAISDSEELFF; clone_size: NA; j_call: TRBJ2-2; d_call: NA; v_call: TRBV10-3